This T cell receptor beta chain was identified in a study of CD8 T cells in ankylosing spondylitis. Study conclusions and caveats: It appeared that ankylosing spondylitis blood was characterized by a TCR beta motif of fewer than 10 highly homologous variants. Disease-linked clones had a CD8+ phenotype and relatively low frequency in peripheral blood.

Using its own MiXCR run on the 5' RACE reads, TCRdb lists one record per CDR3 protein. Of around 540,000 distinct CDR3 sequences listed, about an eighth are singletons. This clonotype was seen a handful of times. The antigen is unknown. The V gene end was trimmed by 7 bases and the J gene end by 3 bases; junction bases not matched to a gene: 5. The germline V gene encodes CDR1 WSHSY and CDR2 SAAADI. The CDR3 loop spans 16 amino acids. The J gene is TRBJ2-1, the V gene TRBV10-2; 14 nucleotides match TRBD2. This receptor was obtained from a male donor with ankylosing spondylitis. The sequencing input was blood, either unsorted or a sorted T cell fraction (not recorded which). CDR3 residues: CASMGGLAGVYNEQFF. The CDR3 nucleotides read TGCGCCAGCATGGGGGGACTAGCGGGAGTCTACAATGAGCAGTTCTTC.